These T cell receptor beta chains were read from a single sample in a study of tumor and adjacent non-tumor tissue in lung cancer. TCRdb recomputed calls from the multiplex PCR reads with MiXCR, one row per CDR3 protein. The sample lists 200,000 to 250,000 distinct CDR3 sequences, 71% occurring once. Input material: lung tumor tissue. These receptors were collected from a man aged 55 to 70 with non-small cell lung cancer. Each CDR3 is given with its conserved first and last residue. The D gene is left open where the match is weak. Some rows have no size entry. The others give once, few or many, or a class for an expanded clone.

TRBV5-4	NA	NA	13	TRBJ1-1	CVSSAWTNTEAFF	TGTGTCAGCAGCGCCTGGACAAACACTGAAGCTTTCTTT
TRBV4-3	NA	NA	13	TRBJ1-5	CAISQDYPGPRHF	TGCGCCATCAGCCAAGATTACCCAGGGCCCCGGCATTTT
TRBV20-1	TRBD2	NA	15	TRBJ2-7	CSATRTSGSQREQYF	TGCAGTGCAACTCGGACTAGCGGGAGTCAGAGGGAGCAGTACTTC
TRBV4-3	NA	NA	16	TRBJ1-1	CASSQEWGGMNIEAFF	TGCGCCAGCAGCCAAGAGTGGGGAGGCATGAACATTGAAGCTTTCTTT
TRBV6-5	NA	NA	13	TRBJ2-5	CASRGFSQETQYF	TGTGCCAGTCGTGGGTTCTCCCAAGAGACCCAGTACTTC
TRBV12-3/TRBV12-4	NA	NA	15	TRBJ2-7	CASSFSWGTTYKQYF	TGTGCCAGCAGTTTTAGTTGGGGTACTACCTACAAGCAGTACTTC
TRBV5-4	NA	NA	14	TRBJ2-5	CASSLGQLQETRYF	TGTGCCAGCAGCTTGGGACAGTTGCAAGAGACCCGGTACTTC
TRBV20-1	NA	NA	15	TRBJ2-7	CSARDLSSTGYEQYF	TGCAGTGCTAGAGACCTCTCGAGCACCGGCTACGAGCAGTACTTC
TRBV11-2	TRBD1	NA	14	TRBJ2-7	CTSRPVTGAYEQYF	TGTACCAGCAGGCCCGTGACAGGGGCCTACGAGCAGTACTTC
TRBV5-4	NA	NA	12	TRBJ2-5	CASNLTQETQYF	TGTGCCAGCAACCTCACCCAAGAGACCCAGTACTTC
TRBV20-1	NA	NA	14	TRBJ1-1	CSARAGADVIEAFF	TGCAGTGCTAGGGCGGGGGCTGATGTAATTGAAGCTTTCTTT
TRBV4-1	NA	NA	14	TRBJ2-3	CASNQEEQTDTQYF	TGCGCCAGCAACCAAGAAGAACAGACAGATACGCAGTATTTT
TRBV7-2	TRBD2	few	14	TRBJ2-3	CASSPGLARDAQYF	TGTGCCAGCAGCCCGGGACTAGCTCGGGATGCGCAGTATTTT
TRBV6-5	NA	NA	14	TRBJ2-5	CASSDKGTAGAQYF	TGTGCCAGCAGTGATAAGGGGACCGCGGGGGCTCAGTACTTC
TRBV13	NA	NA	14	TRBJ1-4	CASSFGGRCEKLFF	TGTGCCAGCAGCTTCGGGGGGAGATGCGAAAAACTGTTTTTT
TRBV12-3/TRBV12-4	NA	NA	13	TRBJ1-2	CASSSSTETVYTF	TGTGCCAGCAGTTCGAGTACAGAGACTGTCTACACCTTC
TRBV29-1	TRBD1	NA	19	TRBJ1-5	CSVGGFRVCHDRANQPHHF	TGCAGCGTTGGGGGATTTCGGGTGTGCCACGACAGGGCCAATCAGCCCCATCATTTT
TRBV6-6	NA	NA	14	TRBJ1-4	CASSYWQRAEKLFF	TGTGCCAGCAGTTACTGGCAGCGGGCCGAAAAACTGTTTTTT
TRBV20-1	TRBD2	NA	16	TRBJ2-1	CSASKLATSRDNEQFF	TGCAGTGCTAGCAAGCTGGCGACTAGCCGAGACAATGAGCAGTTCTTC
TRBV20-1	TRBD1	many	17	TRBJ2-7	CSARDRTGGGSPYEQYF	TGCAGTGCTAGAGACCGGACAGGGGGCGGGTCCCCCTACGAGCAGTACTTC
TRBV20-1	NA	once	17	TRBJ2-1	CSGTTGTSASSYNEQFF	TGCAGTGGTACGACAGGGACTAGTGCAAGTTCCTACAATGAGCAGTTCTTC
TRBV20-1	NA	NA	14	TRBJ2-7	CSAQARQVADKQYF	TGCAGTGCCCAGGCAAGACAGGTGGCAGACAAGCAGTACTTC
TRBV7-9	NA	NA	13	TRBJ1-1	CASSLTGGAEAFF	TGTGCCAGCAGCTTAACTGGGGGGGCTGAAGCTTTCTTT
TRBV29-1	NA	NA	12	TRBJ2-2	CSDQITTGELFF	TGCAGCGATCAGATTACCACTGGGGAGCTGTTTTTT
TRBV6-5	NA	few	14	TRBJ2-7	CASSARDSWGEQYF	TGTGCCAGCAGTGCCCGGGACTCTTGGGGCGAGCAGTACTTC
TRBV4-2	TRBD2	NA	16	TRBJ2-7	CASSPTRTSGSYVQYF	TGTGCCAGCAGCCCTACTCGGACTAGCGGATCCTACGTGCAGTACTTC
TRBV6-5	TRBD2	NA	14	TRBJ2-1	CASSIAGGHSEQFF	TGTGCCAGCAGTATAGCGGGGGGGCACAGTGAGCAGTTCTTC
TRBV10-3	TRBD2	NA	15	TRBJ2-2	CAMSGLAENTGELFF	TGTGCCATGAGCGGACTAGCTGAGAACACCGGGGAGCTGTTTTTT